The rows below give T cell receptor beta chains drawn from one sample of a study of shared T cell receptors in the human thymus. Only in-frame clones appear in the TCRdb table, and some are missing; sequencing was by immunoSEQ multiplex PCR. The sample has about 660,000 clones, around 89% seen once. This sample was also put to use in a study of human thymus T cells.

Sequenced: thymocytes. Every receptor here comes from a boy in the first two years of life with a congenital heart defect. Both conserved end residues are part of each CDR3. The D gene is left open where the match is weak. Clone size, where shown, is once, few, many, or a class for clones that have expanded.

TRBJ2-7,TRBV27,TRBD2,once,TGTGCCAGCAGTTTAAACCAGCGGGAGGGGGGGCAGTACTTC,CASSLNQREGGQYF
TRBJ1-5,TRBV4-2,-,once,TGTGCCAGCAGCCAAGATACGATTGCGGGGCCCAATCAGCCCCAGCATTTT,CASSQDTIAGPNQPQHF
TRBJ2-1,TRBV19,-,few,TGTGCCATCCTAGCGCCGGACTACAATGAGCAGTTCTTC,CAILAPDYNEQFF
TRBJ2-1,TRBV7-9,TRBD1,-,TGTGCCAGCAGGACAGGGAGCTCCTACAATGAGCAGTTCTTC,CASRTGSSYNEQFF
TRBJ2-3,TRBV5-4,TRBD2,-,TGTGCCAGCAGCTTCGGTGCGGGAGGGCCCCCAGATACGCAGTATTTT,CASSFGAGGPPDTQYF
TRBJ2-1,TRBV28,-,-,TGTGCCAGCAGTTTACGGGGAATCAGCTCCTACAATGAGCAGTTCTTC,CASSLRGISSYNEQFF
TRBJ1-2,TRBV18,-,-,TGTGCCAGCTCACCATCTACCCCCGGGGGACCCTATGGCTACACCTTC,CASSPSTPGGPYGYTF
TRBJ2-3,TRBV7-2,-,-,TGTGCCAGCAGCTTAGAGCTAATTACAGATACGCAGTATTTT,CASSLELITDTQYF
TRBJ1-2,TRBV4-1,TRBD1,-,TGCGCCAGCAGCCCTCAGGGGGGTGGCTACACCTTC,CASSPQGGGYTF
TRBJ2-5,TRBV7-9,-,-,TGTGCCAGCAGCTTAGCGGGGGGTGGAACCTCGGAGACCCAGTACTTC,CASSLAGGGTSETQYF
TRBJ1-2,TRBV15,TRBD1,-,TGTGCCACCAGCACCCGGACAGGTGGCTATGGCTACACCTTC,CATSTRTGGYGYTF
TRBJ2-5,TRBV7-9,TRBD2,few,TGTGCCAGCAGCTTCCGGCGGGAGGAGGTAGAGACCCAGTACTTC,CASSFRREEVETQYF
TRBJ2-7,TRBV5-1,-,-,TGCGCCAGTACCCCCGGGGGACTCAGTGGACACTACGAGCAGTACTTC,CASTPGGLSGHYEQYF
TRBJ1-4,TRBV25-1,-,few,TGTGCCAGCAGCCCCGGCCAGGGGGAAAAACTGTTTTTT,CASSPGQGEKLFF
TRBJ2-3,TRBV28,TRBD2,-,TGTGCCAGCAGTTTCCTACGGGAGGGCCGCGGCACAGATACGCAGTATTTT,CASSFLREGRGTDTQYF
TRBJ1-1,TRBV4-2,-,-,TGTGCCAGTTGCACAGAGAACACTGAAGCTTTCTTT,CASCTENTEAFF
TRBJ2-1,TRBV28,TRBD1,-,TGTGCCAGCGGCGGGACAGGGGCCAATGAGCAGTTCTTC,CASGGTGANEQFF
TRBJ1-1,TRBV6-5,TRBD1,-,TGTGCCAGCAGCAACGGACAGGATCAGCAAGCTTTCTTT,CASSNGQDQQAFF
TRBJ1-5,TRBV16,-,-,TGTGCCAGCAGCCAACCACAGGGCAGGGATCAGCCCCAGCATTTT,CASSQPQGRDQPQHF
TRBJ2-3,TRBV27,TRBD2,-,TGTGCCAGCAGTTCCGGGACTAGCGGGAGGCCCCTAAGCACAGATACGCAGTATTTT,CASSSGTSGRPLSTDTQYF
TRBJ1-2,TRBV27,TRBD1,-,TGTGCCAGCAGTTTCCACCGGACAGGGGAGAACTATGGCTACACCTTC,CASSFHRTGENYGYTF
TRBJ2-5,TRBV29-1,-,-,TGCAGCGTTGAGCTTCCCAGTGCAGGGGGGGAGACCCAGTACTTC,CSVELPSAGGETQYF
TRBJ1-3,TRBV7-7,-,-,TGTGCCAGCAGCACTCCTACAGGGCCCTCTGGAAACACCATATATTTT,CASSTPTGPSGNTIYF
TRBJ2-1,TRBV5-1,TRBD1,-,TGCGCCAGCAGCTTCCACGGGACAGGGGGCTACAATGAGCAGTTCTTC,CASSFHGTGGYNEQFF
TRBJ2-3,TRBV6-6,TRBD2,-,TGTGCCAGCAGTTACAGACTAGCGAGCACAGATACGCAGTATTTT,CASSYRLASTDTQYF
TRBJ2-1,TRBV30,TRBD2,-,TGTGCCTGGAGTATCCAGCGGGAGGGGTTCTTC,CAWSIQREGFF
TRBJ2-7,TRBV7-6,-,-,TGTGCCAGCAGCGAAAGGGGGAGGGGCCCCTACGAGCAGTACTTC,CASSERGRGPYEQYF
TRBJ2-3,TRBV5-1,-,-,TGCGCCAGCAGCTTGGGGGCCGTGGAATCGGGGAGGGATACGCAGTATTTT,CASSLGAVESGRDTQYF
TRBJ2-2,TRBV19,TRBD2,-,TGTGCCAGTAGTCCCGGACTAGCGGGAGTTGCCGGGGAGCTGTTTTTT,CASSPGLAGVAGELFF
TRBJ2-7,TRBV5-6,TRBD2,-,TGTGCCAGCAGCCGGGGGGCGGGAGGGCCTTACGAGCAGTACTTC,CASSRGAGGPYEQYF
TRBJ2-3,TRBV4-3,TRBD2,-,TGCGCCAGCAGCCAAGGGCCCTGTAGCGGGAGGCCCGCAGATACGCAGTATTTT,CASSQGPCSGRPADTQYF
TRBJ2-2,TRBV4-2,-,once,TGTGCCAGCAGCCCCGCCTTCGCGCGAGGGGAGCTGTTTTTT,CASSPAFARGELFF
TRBJ1-5,TRBV11-2,-,once,TGTGCCAGCAGCTTAGATTCTGGCCAGGGTCCTAATCAGCCCCAGCATTTT,CASSLDSGQGPNQPQHF
TRBJ2-7,TRBV7-9,TRBD1,-,TGTGCCAGCAGCTTAGTTGATGCAGGGGGCCCCTACGAGCAGTACTTC,CASSLVDAGGPYEQYF
TRBJ2-7,TRBV21-1,-,once,TGTGCCAGTCGGGAACAGGGCTACGAGCAGTACTTC,CASREQGYEQYF
TRBJ2-3,TRBV2,TRBD2,few,TGTGCCAGCACCCCCGGGACTAGTTACACAGATACGCAGTATTTT,CASTPGTSYTDTQYF
TRBJ2-7,TRBV6-6,-,-,TGTGCCAGCAGGTCCCAAGGGGCGGGATTGAGTGAGCAGTACTTC,CASRSQGAGLSEQYF
TRBJ2-7,TRBV7-9,TRBD2,-,TGTGCCAGCAGCGGAGGACTAGCGGGAGGGCTTACACCCTACGAGCAGTACTTC,CASSGGLAGGLTPYEQYF
TRBJ2-1,TRBV7-9,-,-,TGTGCCAGCAGCTTACTCCCTATTTTCAATGAGCAGTTCTTC,CASSLLPIFNEQFF
TRBJ1-2,TRBV29-1,-,-,TGCAGCGTTCCGAGAGCGGGGAGCTATGGCTACACCTTC,CSVPRAGSYGYTF